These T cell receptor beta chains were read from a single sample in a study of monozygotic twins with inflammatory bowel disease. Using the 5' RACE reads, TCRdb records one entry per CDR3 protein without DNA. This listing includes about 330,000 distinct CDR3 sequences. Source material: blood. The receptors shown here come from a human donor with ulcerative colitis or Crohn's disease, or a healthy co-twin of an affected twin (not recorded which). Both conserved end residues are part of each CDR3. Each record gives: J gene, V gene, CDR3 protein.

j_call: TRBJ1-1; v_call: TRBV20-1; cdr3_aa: CSARDRIRIYTEAFF
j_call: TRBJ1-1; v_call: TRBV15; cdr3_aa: CATSSRGGNHTEAFF
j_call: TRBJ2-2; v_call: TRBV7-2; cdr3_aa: CASSSGTRNTGELFF
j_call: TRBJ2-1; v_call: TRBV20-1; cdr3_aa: CSAPRPGGSYNEQFF
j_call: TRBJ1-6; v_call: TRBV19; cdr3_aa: CASSIRPNSPLHF
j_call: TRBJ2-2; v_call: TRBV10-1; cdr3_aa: CASSGSSRPAGELFF
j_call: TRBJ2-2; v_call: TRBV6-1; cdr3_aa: CASSQGLAGAGTGELFF
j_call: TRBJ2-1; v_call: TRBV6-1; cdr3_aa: CATHTGTPYNEQFF
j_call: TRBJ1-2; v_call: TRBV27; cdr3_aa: CASSIQTGYGYTF
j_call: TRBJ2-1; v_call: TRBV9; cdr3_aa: CASSSAGLGNEQFF
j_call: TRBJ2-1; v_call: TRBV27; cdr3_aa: CASSSRTGGTYNEQFF
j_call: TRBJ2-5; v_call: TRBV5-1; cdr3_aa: CASSFNWEEGRETQYF
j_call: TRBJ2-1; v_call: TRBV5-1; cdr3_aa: CASNGRASSYNEQFF
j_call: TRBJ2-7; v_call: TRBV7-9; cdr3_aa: CASSSGAVYEQYF
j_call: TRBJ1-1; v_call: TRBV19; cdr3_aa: CASSIKTGNTEAFF
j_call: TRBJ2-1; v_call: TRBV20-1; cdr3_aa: CSARAIRTSSYNEQFF
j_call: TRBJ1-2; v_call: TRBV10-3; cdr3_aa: CAISESAPDRHTF
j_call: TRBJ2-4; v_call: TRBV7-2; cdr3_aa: CASSSGGNIQYF
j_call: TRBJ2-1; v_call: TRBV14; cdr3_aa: CASSQGGGGQSYNEQFF
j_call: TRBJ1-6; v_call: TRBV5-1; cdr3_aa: CASSQRSSAQSTSPLHF
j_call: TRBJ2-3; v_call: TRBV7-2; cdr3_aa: CASSLNGGRDTQYF
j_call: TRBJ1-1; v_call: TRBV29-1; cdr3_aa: CSAHGGSHPEAFF
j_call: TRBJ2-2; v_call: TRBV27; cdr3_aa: CASSSGTGTGELFF
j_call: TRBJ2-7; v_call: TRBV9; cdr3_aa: CASSPGGDFRAYEQYF
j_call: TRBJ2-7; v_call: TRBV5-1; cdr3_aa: CASSAVAGGTYEQYF
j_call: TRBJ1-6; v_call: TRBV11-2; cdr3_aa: CASSLRTDNSPLHF
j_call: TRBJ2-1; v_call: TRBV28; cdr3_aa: CASSFLTSGRYNEQFF
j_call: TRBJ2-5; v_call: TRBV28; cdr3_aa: CASSSSWVRETQYF
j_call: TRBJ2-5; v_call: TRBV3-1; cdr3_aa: CASSQATGPGTQYF
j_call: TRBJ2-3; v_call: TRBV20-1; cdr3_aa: CSASGGLGHRDTQYF
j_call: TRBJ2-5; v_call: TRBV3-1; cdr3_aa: CASSPVEGGVGTQYF
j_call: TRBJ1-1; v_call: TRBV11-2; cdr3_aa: CASSLDTVTEAFF
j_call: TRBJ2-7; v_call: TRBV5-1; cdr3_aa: CASSLEGTYEQYF
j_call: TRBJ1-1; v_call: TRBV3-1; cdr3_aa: CASSWDRTNTKAFF
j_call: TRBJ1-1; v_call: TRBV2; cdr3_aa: CASSSRGVTEAFF
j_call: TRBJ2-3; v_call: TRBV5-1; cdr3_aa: CASSLDDRPSTDTQYF
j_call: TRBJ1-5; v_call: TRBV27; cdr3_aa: CASSDGTGAHQPQHF
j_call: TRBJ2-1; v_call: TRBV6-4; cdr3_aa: CASSDSPGGTYNEQFF
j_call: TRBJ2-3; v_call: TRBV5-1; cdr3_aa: CASSLASNTWGTQYF
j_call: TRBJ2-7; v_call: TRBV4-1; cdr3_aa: CASSQDAQRAYEQYF
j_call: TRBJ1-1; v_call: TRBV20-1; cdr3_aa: CSATVPGGMNTEAFF
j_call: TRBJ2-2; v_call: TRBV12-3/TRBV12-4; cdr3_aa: CASSRGTGGGGELFF
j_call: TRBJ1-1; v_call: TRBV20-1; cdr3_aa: CSATPADVQSTNTEAFF
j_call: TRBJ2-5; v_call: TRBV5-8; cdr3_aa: CASSPARLAGEIETQYF
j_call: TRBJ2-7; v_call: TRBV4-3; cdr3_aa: CASSHEYRTYEQYF
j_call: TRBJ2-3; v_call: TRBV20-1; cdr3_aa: CSASGGSNADTQYF
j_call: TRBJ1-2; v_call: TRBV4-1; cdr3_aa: CASSQVPGQGAHYGYTF
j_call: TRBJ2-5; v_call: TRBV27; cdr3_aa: CASSSSGGETQYF
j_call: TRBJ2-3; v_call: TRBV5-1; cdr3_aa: CASSLGILAGEADTQYF
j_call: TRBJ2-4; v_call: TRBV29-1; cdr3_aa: CSGLIPGTPDIQYF
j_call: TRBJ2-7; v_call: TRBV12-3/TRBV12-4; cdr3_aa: CASSAHPQGGLAFHEQYF
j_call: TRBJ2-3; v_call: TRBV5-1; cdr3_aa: CASSLGPTPATDTQYF
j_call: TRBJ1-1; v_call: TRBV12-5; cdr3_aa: CASGSTPGVTEAFF
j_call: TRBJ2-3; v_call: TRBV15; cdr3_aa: CATSRATDTQYF
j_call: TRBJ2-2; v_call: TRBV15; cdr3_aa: CATSKGQGAVGELFF
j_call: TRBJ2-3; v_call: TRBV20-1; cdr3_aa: CSARSLAGITDTQYF
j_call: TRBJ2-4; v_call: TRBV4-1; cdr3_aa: CASSQTGQRNIQYF